Listed below are T cell receptor beta chains from one sample, sequenced in a study of regulatory T cells in long-lasting Graves disease. In TCRdb, the multiplex PCR reads were re-called with MiXCR into one record per CDR3 protein. The sample records a few hundred thousand distinct CDR3 sequences, about 20% being singletons. Sample: peripheral blood mononuclear cells (PBMCs), taken when the disease was refractory, from a patient treated with antithyroid drugs. Receptors originate from a female donor with Graves disease. Each CDR3 is given with its conserved first and last residue. Each record gives: V gene, J gene, CDR3 protein.

V gene: TRBV12-3/TRBV12-4
J gene: TRBJ2-5
CDR3 protein: CASRPTRRSETQYF

V gene: TRBV27
J gene: TRBJ2-7
CDR3 protein: CASSFGGGHFYEQYF

V gene: TRBV19
J gene: TRBJ1-5
CDR3 protein: CASSRTRDINQPQHF

V gene: TRBV11-2
J gene: TRBJ2-1
CDR3 protein: CASSLGIGLAVDEQFF

V gene: TRBV7-9
J gene: TRBJ2-7
CDR3 protein: CASTKDGSPLDYEQYF

V gene: TRBV11-2
J gene: TRBJ2-7
CDR3 protein: CASSLIRGQRKDYEQYF

V gene: TRBV6-1
J gene: TRBJ2-7
CDR3 protein: CASSTGTGGERSYEQYF

V gene: TRBV28
J gene: TRBJ1-1
CDR3 protein: CASPGGGLNTEAFF

V gene: TRBV7-3
J gene: TRBJ2-1
CDR3 protein: CASSLRGLAGGEWNEQFF

V gene: TRBV20-1
J gene: TRBJ2-5
CDR3 protein: CSAREAGKETQYF